One sample yielded the 30 T cell receptor beta chains listed below, sequenced in a study of blood T cell repertoires in COVID-19. Profiling relied on immunoSEQ multiplex PCR, and the TCRdb table lists in-frame clones only, not all of them. The data show around 60,000 clones, approximately 86% seen once. Sequencing used peripheral blood. These TCRs come from a man between 45 and 60 years old with active COVID-19.

The CDR3 DNA sequence: TGCGCCAGCAGCCAACGGAACACGGGCTACGAGCAGTACTTC. Translation gives CASSQRNTGYEQYF. The rearrangement links TRBV4-1 to TRBJ2-7; D is ambiguous. Germline values: CDR1 MGHRA, CDR2 YSYEKL. This CDR3 is built from 14 residues. Trimming removed 2 bases from V and 3 bases from J, with 11 bases in between.

The chain recombines TRBV19 with TRBJ2-7, with 8 nucleotides matching TRBD1. This CDR3 region has 12 residues. The V gene end was trimmed by 5 bases and the J gene end by 4 bases; junction bases not matched to a gene: 1. The germline CDR1 and CDR2 sequences are LNHDA and SQIVND (reference sequence). The CDR3 here is CASSDRGYEQYF. Here the CDR3 DNA reads TGTGCCAGTAGTGACAGGGGATACGAGCAGTACTTC.

The chain couples TRBV5-4 to TRBJ2-5; 7 positions agree with TRBD1. After removal of 0 bases from V and 1 base from J, the junction contained 3 bases not matched to a gene. Germline-derived CDR1 and CDR2 are SGHNT and YYREEE (reference sequence). The CDR3 length is 15 residues. The CDR3 bases are TGTGCCAGCAGCTTGGGACAGGGAATCCAAGAGACCCAGTACTTC. Its protein is CASSLGQGIQETQYF. Full variable domain (outside the CDR3, taken from reference TRBV5-4 and TRBJ2-5): ETGVTQSPTHLIKTRGQQVTLRCSSQSGHNTVSWYQQALGQGPQFIFQYYREEENGRGNFPPRFSGLQFPNYSSELNVNALELDDSALYLCASSLGQGIQETQYFGPGTRLLVL.

Notes on this clone: At the DNA level, this CDR3 is encoded by other sequences in the same sample as well. This chain connects TRBV2 to TRBJ1-4; D is ambiguous. The germline V gene encodes CDR1 SNHLY and CDR2 FYNNEI. The CDR3 loop spans 13 amino acids. Trimming cost V 5 bases and J 1 base, with 5 bases left between them. The CDR3 coding sequence is TGTGCCAGCAGTCGGGGAACTAATGAAAAACTGTTTTTT. Protein: CASSRGTNEKLFF.

The chain recombines TRBV6-1 with TRBJ2-2; maybe TRBD1 (6 bases). V gave up 4 bases and J gave up 5 bases, with 17 bases separating them. The CDR3 has 16 amino acids. Germline lookup yields CDR1 MNHNS and CDR2 SASEGT. CDR3: CASSGLGQPGTGELFF. The CDR3 DNA is TGTGCCAGCAGTGGCCTGGGACAACCAGGAACCGGGGAGCTGTTTTTT.

The J gene is TRBJ2-7, the V gene TRBV27, with D possibly matching TRBD1 (7 bases). The CDR3 has 17 residues. Trimming stripped 3 bases from V and 4 bases from J, with 22 bases between. CDR1 MNHEY and CDR2 SMNVEV come from the germline V gene (reference sequence). The CDR3 coding sequence is TGTGCCAGCAGTTTCCTTGCCCAGGGGGGTGTCGGTTACGAGCAGTACTTC. Amino acid sequence: CASSFLAQGGVGYEQYF.

The rearrangement joins TRBV4-1 to TRBJ2-2, with TRBD2 identical over 8 bases. Germline V gene lookup returns CDR1 MGHRA and CDR2 YSYEKL. The CDR3 is made up of 17 amino acids. Trimming cost V 3 bases and J 7 bases; bases outside gene matches: 13. CDR3 amino acids: CASSHTRLAMSGGELFF. CDR3 DNA: TGCGCCAGCAGCCACACCAGACTAGCGATGAGTGGCGGGGAGCTGTTTTTT.

The rearrangement uses TRBV3-1 (or the pseudogene TRBV3-2) and TRBJ2-5, with D possibly being TRBD2 (5 bases). Germline V lookup: CDR1 LGHDT, CDR2 YNNKEL (reference sequence). This CDR3 comprises 11 residues. The V and J ends lost 2 bases and 10 bases respectively, with 8 bases between them. The CDR3 DNA reads as TGTGCCAGCAGCCAACAACTAGGCCAGTACTTC. This translates into CASSQQLGQYF.

The J gene is TRBJ1-2, the V gene TRBV19; D might be TRBD1 (6 bases). The germline V gene has CDR1 LNHDA and CDR2 SQIVND (reference sequence). The CDR3 is 14 amino acids. Trimming removed 6 bases from V and 1 base from J, with 12 bases in between. The CDR3 is CASRGDIFNYGYTF. CDR3 DNA sequence: TGTGCCAGTAGGGGGGACATATTTAACTATGGCTACACCTTC.

The chain has TRBV2 and TRBJ2-5; D might be TRBD2 (7 bases). Germline loops: CDR1 SNHLY, CDR2 FYNNEI. V lost 11 bases, J lost 2 bases, and 18 bases lay in between. This CDR3 contains 14 residues. The CDR3 sequence is CAGGLGGRQETQYF. The CDR3 bases are TGTGCCGGGGGCCTCGGGGGGCGACAAGAGACCCAGTACTTC.

The CDR3 coding sequence is TGTGCCAGCAGCCGCGGGACTAGCGGGGCGAACACCGGGGAGCTGTTTTTT. Amino acids: CASSRGTSGANTGELFF. The chain employs TRBV3-1 (or the pseudogene TRBV3-2) and TRBJ2-2; 13 nucleotides line up with TRBD2. This CDR3 spans 17 amino acids. Germline V gene lookup returns CDR1 LGHDT and CDR2 YNNKEL (reference sequence). V lost 4 bases, J lost 0 bases, and 2 bases stayed unmatched.

The J gene is TRBJ2-7, the V gene TRBV6-6; 8 bases map to TRBD1. Looked up from germline, CDR1 is MNHNY and CDR2 is SVGAGI (reference sequence). This CDR3 is built from 14 residues. Trimming at V came to 3 bases and at J to 5 bases, leaving 6 bases not matched to a gene. CDR3 sequence reads: CASSYLDRENEQYF. In DNA, the CDR3 is TGTGCCAGCAGTTATTTGGACAGGGAAAACGAGCAGTACTTC.

The rearrangement links TRBV3-1 (or the pseudogene TRBV3-2) to TRBJ1-4; perhaps TRBD1 as D (5 bases). Trimming left V 5 bases short and J 2 bases short, with 9 bases between. The CDR3 spans 14 residues. The germline V gene encodes CDR1 LGHDT and CDR2 YNNKEL (reference sequence). CDR3 in amino acids: CASSSGLTNEKLFF. The CDR3 DNA follows: TGTGCCAGCAGCTCAGGGCTCACTAATGAAAAACTGTTTTTT.

The CDR3 DNA follows: TGTGCCAGCAGCCAAGGGGTCTTAGCGGGGGTTGAGACCCAGTACTTC. It specifies CASSQGVLAGVETQYF. This chain joins TRBV4-2 and TRBJ2-5; 9 bases align to TRBD2. CDR1 and CDR2 (germline): LGHNA, YNFKEQ. Trimming took 1 base from V and 5 from J; bases not matched to a gene: 8. The CDR3 consists of 16 residues.

V is TRBV6-4 and J is TRBJ2-3, with TRBD2 as a possible D gene (5 bases). Looked up from germline, CDR1 is MRHNA and CDR2 is SNTAGT. The CDR3 sequence is 14 residues long. V dropped 2 bases and J dropped 5 bases, with 11 bases sitting between them. In nucleotides, the CDR3 is TGTGCCAGCAGTGACACAAATCGGGGAGATACGCAGTATTTT. It encodes CASSDTNRGDTQYF.

The gene calls are TRBV5-8 and TRBJ2-5, with 8 bases matching TRBD1. CDR1 is SGHTS, CDR2 YDEGEE, per germline. This CDR3 spans 15 amino acids. V shed 4 bases, J shed 5 bases, and the junction held 10 bases outside the gene matches. The CDR3 is CASSRGTGPQETQYF. CDR3 bases: TGTGCCAGCAGCCGTGGGACAGGACCCCAGGAGACCCAGTACTTC.

The genes are TRBV19 and TRBJ1-1; the D is unclear. V shed 9 bases and J shed 1 base, with 18 bases lying between them. The CDR3 covers 15 residues. The germline V gene encodes CDR1 LNHDA and CDR2 SQIVND (reference sequence). The chain's CDR3 is CASRARETQNTEAFF. CDR3 DNA sequence: TGTGCCAGCAGAGCTAGAGAGACCCAGAACACTGAAGCTTTCTTT. The complete variable domain, with remaining parts taken from reference TRBV19 and TRBJ1-1, reads DGGITQSPKYLFRKEGQNVTLSCEQNLNHDAMYWYRQDPGQGLRLIYYSQIVNDFQKGDIAEGYSVSREKKESFPLTVTSAQKNPTAFYLCASRARETQNTEAFFGQGTRLTVV.

In this sample, this clone turned up many times. J is TRBJ2-7 and V is TRBV7-6, with 8 bases that match TRBD2. The CDR3 extends over 16 amino acids. CDR1 and CDR2 from the germline V gene are SGHVS and FNYEAQ. V shed 5 bases and J 2 bases; nucleotides not matched to a gene: 11. CDR3 in amino acids: CASSIRLAGGAYEQYF. The CDR3 DNA is TGTGCCAGCAGCATAAGGTTGGCGGGGGGCGCCTACGAGCAGTACTTC.

J is TRBJ1-6 and V is TRBV6-1, with no clear D. Germline assignment: CDR1 MNHNS and CDR2 SASEGT. V shed 1 base and J shed 10 bases, with 11 bases lying between them. This CDR3 has 14 residues. The CDR3 DNA reads TGTGCCAGCAGTGAAGTAGGCCGGGAATCACCCCTCCACTTT. This codes for CASSEVGRESPLHF.

The rearrangement links TRBV19 to TRBJ1-2; TRBD1 agrees at 8 bases. Trimming removed 5 bases from V and 6 bases from J; junction bases left unmatched: 11. CDR3 length: 15 residues. Germline V gene sequence: CDR1 LNHDA, CDR2 SQIVND (reference sequence). CDR3 nucleotides: TGTGCCAGTAGTCACCGGGACAGGACGACACATGGCTACACCTTC. It encodes CASSHRDRTTHGYTF.

V gene TRBV6-5 combines with J gene TRBJ1-1, with D unclear. Trimming stripped 2 bases from V and 0 bases from J, with 7 bases between. From germline, CDR1 is MNHEY and CDR2 SVGAGI. The CDR3 runs 14 residues. The CDR3 here is CASSYREMNTEAFF. The CDR3 DNA reads TGTGCCAGCAGTTACCGGGAAATGAACACTGAAGCTTTCTTT.

The CDR3 loop is CASSGTRVRGNEQFF. The CDR3 DNA follows: TGTGCCAGCAGCGGGACTAGGGTTCGTGGCAATGAGCAGTTCTTC. J is TRBJ2-1 and V is TRBV5-6; 8 bases fit TRBD2. The germline gives CDR1 SGHDT, CDR2 YYEEEE. The V segment lost 4 bases and the J segment 6 bases; nucleotides outside the gene matches: 9. This CDR3 has 15 amino acids.

The chain employs TRBV11-2 and TRBJ1-6; D is ambiguous. Germline assignment: CDR1 SGHAT and CDR2 FQNNGV. The CDR3 loop spans 14 amino acids. V shed 2 bases and J shed 8 bases, with 10 bases lying between them. This CDR3 is CASSLSRSYSPLHF. CDR3 coding DNA: TGTGCCAGCAGCTTATCCAGGTCCTATTCACCCCTCCACTTT. The full variable domain, in which reference TRBV11-2 and TRBJ1-6 provide the parts outside the CDR3, is EAGVAQSPRYKIIEKRQSVAFWCNPISGHATLYWYQQILGQGPKLLIQFQNNGVVDDSQLPKDRFSAERLKGVDSTLKIQPAKLEDSAVYLCASSLSRSYSPLHFGNGTRLTVT.

This chain links TRBV10-3 with TRBJ1-4, with D uncertain. Trimming left V 0 bases short and J 8 bases short, with 7 bases between. Germline V gene data show CDR1 as ENHRY and CDR2 as SYGVKD. This CDR3 is built from 13 residues. The chain's CDR3 is CAISESLSEKLFF. The CDR3 DNA follows: TGTGCCATCAGTGAGTCACTAAGCGAAAAACTGTTTTTT.

V gene TRBV5-1 combines with J gene TRBJ2-5; 9 bases match TRBD2. The V gene's germline CDR1 is SGHRS and CDR2 YFSETQ. CDR3 length equals 14 residues. The V segment lost 2 bases and the J segment 4 bases; nucleotides outside the gene matches: 3. This CDR3 is CASSFGGGGETQYF. CDR3 DNA: TGCGCCAGCAGCTTCGGCGGGGGGGGAGAGACCCAGTACTTC.

The V gene is TRBV6-5, the J gene TRBJ2-5; possibly TRBD1 for D (5 bases). Germline-derived CDR1 and CDR2 are MNHEY and SVGAGI. This CDR3 spans 12 amino acids. Between the trimmed V and J ends, which lost 11 bases and 4 bases, there was a span of 14 bases. The CDR3 reads CAGAGKGETQYF. In DNA form, the CDR3 reads TGTGCCGGGGCAGGGAAGGGAGAGACCCAGTACTTC.

This clone was seen once. This sequence joins TRBV30 and TRBJ1-1, with D perhaps matching TRBD1 (5 bases). The CDR3 is 14 residues long. Trimming pared 1 base from V and 5 bases from J, leaving 14 bases between. Germline V gene sequence: CDR1 GTSNPN, CDR2 SVGIG (reference sequence). Written as DNA, the CDR3 is TGTGCCTGGAGTGCTCCGGGGGTCGATACTGAAGCTTTCTTT. Translated, it gives CAWSAPGVDTEAFF.

This chain uses TRBV20-1 with TRBJ1-6; 7 bases are shared with TRBD1. Germline assignment: CDR1 DFQATT and CDR2 SNEGSKA (reference sequence). This CDR3 comprises 15 residues. With 3 bases clipped from V and 6 bases from J, the junction kept 8 bases outside the gene matches. CDR3 in amino acids: CSASYTGQFNSPLHF. For the CDR3, the DNA is TGCAGTGCTAGTTACACGGGACAGTTTAATTCACCCCTCCACTTT.

The gene calls are TRBV5-1 and TRBJ1-1; D is possibly TRBD1 (5 bases). This CDR3 is 15 amino acids long. The germline V gene encodes CDR1 SGHRS and CDR2 YFSETQ. The V end lost 5 bases, the J end lost 0 bases, and 14 bases lay between the germline ends. CDR3 protein: CASREGAGMNTEAFF. As DNA, the CDR3 is TGCGCCAGCAGGGAAGGGGCGGGGATGAACACTGAAGCTTTCTTT.

The chain links TRBV18 to TRBJ2-6, with D perhaps matching TRBD2 (6 bases). This CDR3 spans 17 amino acids. Per germline, CDR1 KGHSH and CDR2 LQKENI. Trimming cost V 3 bases and J 0 bases, with 12 bases left between them. The CDR3 region is CASSPKDGSSGANVLTF. DNA of the CDR3: TGTGCCAGCTCACCTAAGGACGGGAGCTCTGGGGCCAACGTCCTGACTTTC.